The next 27 T cell receptor beta chains were all read from a single sample in a study of blood T cell repertoires in COVID-19. Assay: immunoSEQ multiplex PCR; the TCRdb copy retains only in-frame clones and omits some. The data hold tens of thousands of clones, with over 75% observed a single time. The specimen sequenced was peripheral blood. The receptors here all came from a woman in her 70s with acute or convalescent COVID-19.

The sample holds a few counts of this clone. This chain links TRBV12-3 or TRBV12-4 with TRBJ1-5; D remains ambiguous. V lost 6 bases to trimming and J lost 5 bases, with 8 bases between them. This CDR3 region has 12 residues. The DNA of the CDR3 is TGTGCCAGCAGCCTCGCAGATCAGCCCCAGCATTTT. It translates to CASSLADQPQHF.

This clone came up a few times. The chain joins TRBV15 to TRBJ1-2; 9 positions match TRBD1. V lost 1 base, J lost 7 bases, and 13 bases stayed unmatched. Germline V gene sequence: CDR1 LNHNV, CDR2 YYDKDF (reference sequence). This CDR3 comprises 17 residues. The CDR3 coding sequence is TGTGCCACCAGCAGAGGGGGTCTCGTGGGACAGGGCTCTGGCTACACCTTC. It encodes CATSRGGLVGQGSGYTF.

This chain uses TRBV7-9 with TRBJ2-3; 7 bases are a match to TRBD1. The CDR3 is made up of 16 amino acids. With 3 bases clipped from V and 8 bases from J, the junction kept 14 bases outside the gene matches. Germline CDR1 is SEHNR and CDR2 is FQNEAQ (reference sequence). The CDR3 DNA follows: TGTGCCAGCAGCTTCGGTGGGACAGCGCCCTCGGGTACGCAGTATTTT. Protein product: CASSFGGTAPSGTQYF.

The chain carries TRBV7-6 and TRBJ2-2; 7 nucleotides align to TRBD2. The CDR3 runs to 15 residues. Germline lookup yields CDR1 SGHVS and CDR2 FNYEAQ. Trimming cost V 0 bases and J 3 bases; bases outside gene matches: 1. The CDR3 coding sequence is TGTGCCAGCAGCTTAGCTGGGGGGGACACCGGGGAGCTGTTTTTT. It specifies CASSLAGGDTGELFF. The whole variable domain, remainder taken from reference TRBV7-6 and TRBJ2-2, is GAGVSQSPRYKVTKRGQDVALRCDPISGHVSLYWYRQALGQGPEFLTYFNYEAQQDKSGLPNDRFSAERPEGSISTLTIQRTEQRDSAMYRCASSLAGGDTGELFFGEGSRLTVL.

The chain recombines TRBV10-3 with TRBJ1-1, with a tentative D call TRBD1 (6 bases). This CDR3 spans 13 amino acids. V lost 1 base, J lost 7 bases, and 10 bases lay in between. CDR1 and CDR2 from the germline V gene are ENHRY and SYGVKD. CDR3 residues: CAISEYREGEAFF. The CDR3 DNA reads TGTGCCATCAGTGAGTACAGGGAAGGTGAAGCTTTCTTT.

The chain couples TRBV5-4 to TRBJ1-2, with D tentatively TRBD1 (5 bases). V lost 0 bases and J 6 bases, leaving 12 bases between the germline ends. Germline V gives CDR1 SGHNT, CDR2 YYREEE (reference sequence). The length of the CDR3 is 14 residues. CDR3 DNA sequence: TGTGCCAGCAGCTTGGGGGGGGATCTTGATGGCTACACCTTC. As protein: CASSLGGDLDGYTF.

The chain is built from TRBV2 and TRBJ2-4; the match to TRBD2 covers 7 bases. Germline loops: CDR1 SNHLY, CDR2 FYNNEI. The CDR3 is 14 amino acids. Unmatched junction bases numbered 4, after V lost 2 bases and J lost 6 bases. CDR3 loop: CASSEKGGVNIQYF. CDR3 bases: TGTGCCAGCAGTGAAAAGGGAGGGGTAAACATTCAGTACTTC. Drawing the rest from reference TRBV2 and TRBJ2-4, the complete variable domain is EPEVTQTPSHQVTQMGQEVILRCVPISNHLYFYWYRQILGQKVEFLVSFYNNEISEKSEIFDDQFSVERPDGSNFTLKIRSTKLEDSAMYFCASSEKGGVNIQYFGAGTRLSVL.

V gene TRBV2 combines with J gene TRBJ1-1; D perhaps matches TRBD1 (6 bases). Trimming took off 5 bases at V and 6 bases at J, with 13 bases between the two ends. CDR3 length: 13 residues. From germline, CDR1 is SNHLY and CDR2 FYNNEI. CDR3 DNA sequence: TGTGCCAGCAGTAGCCAGGGGATCTCTGAAGCTTTCTTT. Amino acids: CASSSQGISEAFF. Full variable domain (remainder filled in from reference TRBV2 and TRBJ1-1): EPEVTQTPSHQVTQMGQEVILRCVPISNHLYFYWYRQILGQKVEFLVSFYNNEISEKSEIFDDQFSVERPDGSNFTLKIRSTKLEDSAMYFCASSSQGISEAFFGQGTRLTVV.

The chain is built from TRBV29-1 and TRBJ1-2; no clear D. V lost 0 bases and J lost 0, with 11 bases in between. Germline V gene sequence: CDR1 SQVTM, CDR2 ANQGSEA. CDR3 length equals 15 residues. CDR3: CSVEDGQVPNYGYTF. The DNA of the CDR3 is TGCAGCGTTGAAGATGGGCAGGTCCCTAACTATGGCTACACCTTC.

The chain employs TRBV18 and TRBJ1-2; tentatively, D is TRBD1 (6 bases). The CDR3 is made up of 14 amino acids. V shed 6 bases and J shed 4 bases, with 15 bases lying between them. Germline CDR1 KGHSH, CDR2 LQKENI. The CDR3 nucleotides read TGTGCCAGCTCGCCAGAAGGGGGTCTCTATGGCTACACCTTC. Translation: CASSPEGGLYGYTF.

The table lists this clone with a count of one. The CDR3 nucleotides are TGTGCCAGCAGCGATTGGACAGGGGGTAACTATGGCTACACCTTC. Protein product: CASSDWTGGNYGYTF. This sequence joins TRBV6-6 and TRBJ1-2, with 10 nucleotides matching TRBD1. CDR1 MNHNY and CDR2 SVGAGI come from the germline V gene (reference sequence). The V segment lost 6 bases and the J segment 1 base; nucleotides outside the gene matches: 5. There are 15 residues in the CDR3.

CDR3 sequence (DNA): TGCGCCAGCAGCTTCGGGACAGGGGGCTATGTAAGGGAGCTGTTTTTT. Translation gives CASSFGTGGYVRELFF. The V and J genes are TRBV5-1 and TRBJ2-2, with TRBD1 matching over 12 bases. Trimming cost V 2 bases and J 9 bases; bases outside gene matches: 8. Germline loops: CDR1 SGHRS, CDR2 YFSETQ. CDR3 length: 16 amino acids.

As to this clone: Other DNA sequences within the sample encode an identical CDR3. V gene TRBV20-1 combines with J gene TRBJ2-5, with 12 bases lining up with TRBD2. V lost 3 bases to trimming and J lost 7 bases; unmatched junction nucleotides: 9. The germline V gene has CDR1 DFQATT and CDR2 SNEGSKA (reference sequence). There are 15 residues in the CDR3. The CDR3 protein is CSASLLAGGEGTQYF. In DNA form, the CDR3 reads TGCAGTGCTAGTTTGCTAGCGGGAGGGGAAGGGACCCAGTACTTC.

The chain joins TRBV18 to TRBJ2-3; D call uncertain. The CDR3 has 15 residues. The V end was cut by 0 bases, the J end by 4 bases, with 11 bases between. The germline gives CDR1 KGHSH, CDR2 LQKENI. CDR3 sequence reads: CASSPPSGIADTQYF. Here the CDR3 DNA reads TGTGCCAGCTCACCACCCTCAGGTATTGCAGATACGCAGTATTTT.

The J gene is TRBJ1-6, the V gene TRBV3-1 (or the pseudogene TRBV3-2), with 7 bases matching TRBD1. This CDR3 has 17 residues. J was trimmed by 7 bases and V by 4 bases; bases with no gene match: 13. Germline CDR1 LGHDT, CDR2 YNNKEL (reference sequence). The CDR3 coding sequence is TGTGCCAGCAGCCGAATTCTAGGGGGCGCGGGGAATTCACCCCTCCACTTT. This sequence encodes CASSRILGGAGNSPLHF.

This chain joins TRBV2 and TRBJ1-4, with D maybe TRBD1 (5 bases). This CDR3 is built from 13 residues. Germline lookup yields CDR1 SNHLY and CDR2 FYNNEI. V lost 3 bases, J lost 10 bases, and 12 bases lay in between. This CDR3 reads CASSEGREGKLFF. DNA of the CDR3: TGTGCCAGCAGTGAGGGCAGGGAGGGAAAACTGTTTTTT.

The chain couples TRBV6-2 or TRBV6-3 to TRBJ2-5; tentative D call: TRBD1 (6 bases). This CDR3 has 14 amino acids. Germline CDR1 reads MNHEY; CDR2 reads SVGEGT. The V end lost 3 bases, the J end lost 4 bases, and 12 bases lay between the germline ends. The DNA for the CDR3 is TGTGCCAGCAGTTATTTAAGGACAGCAGAGACCCAGTACTTC. Its translation: CASSYLRTAETQYF.

In this sample, this clone turned up once. The V call is TRBV6-5, the J call TRBJ1-6; no firm D call. CDR3 length equals 15 residues. Between the trimmed V and J ends, which lost 7 bases and 7 bases, there was a span of 17 bases. Germline V gene data show CDR1 as MNHEY and CDR2 as SVGAGI. For the CDR3, the DNA is TGTGCCAGCACCAACCGTCACAGAACAAATTCACCCCTCCACTTT. This codes for CASTNRHRTNSPLHF.

This clone has just a few counts. The rearrangement joins TRBV18 to TRBJ2-2; TRBD2 aligns across 7 bases. Trimming cost V 1 base and J 3 bases; bases outside gene matches: 8. Germline V CDR1 and CDR2: KGHSH, LQKENI. The CDR3 length is 17 residues. CDR3 DNA: TGTGCCAGCTCACCACTTACAAGGCGGGAGCACACCGGGGAGCTGTTTTTT. Protein: CASSPLTRREHTGELFF.

This chain joins TRBV11-2 and TRBJ2-3; possibly TRBD2 for D (6 bases). CDR3 length equals 14 residues. The germline gives CDR1 SGHAT, CDR2 FQNNGV. The V end was cut by 3 bases, the J end by 4 bases, with 11 bases between. The CDR3 region has the DNA TGTGCCAGCAGCTTGGGGGGTTCCGCAGATACGCAGTATTTT. Translated, it gives CASSLGGSADTQYF.

The gene calls are TRBV7-6 and TRBJ2-1, with 10 bases that match TRBD2. Germline V gene sequence: CDR1 SGHVS, CDR2 FNYEAQ. V was pared by 3 bases and J by 6 bases, with 5 bases of the junction left unmatched. The CDR3 contains 15 residues. This chain's CDR3 is CASSFSSGGSNEQFF. CDR3 DNA sequence: TGTGCCAGCAGCTTCTCTAGCGGGGGTAGCAATGAGCAGTTCTTC.

This sequence joins TRBV7-8 and TRBJ2-7; D perhaps matches TRBD1 (5 bases). Trimming cost V 1 base and J 3 bases, with 10 bases left between them. The germline CDR1 and CDR2 sequences are SGHVS and FQNEAQ. This CDR3 spans 14 amino acids. The CDR3 DNA reads TGTGCCAGCAGCTTAGTTGACAGAGTCTACGAGCAGTACGTC. This gives the protein CASSLVDRVYEQYV.

J is TRBJ1-5 and V is TRBV7-2; D not resolved. The CDR3 is made up of 13 amino acids. Trimming stripped 5 bases from V and 6 bases from J, with 11 bases between. Per germline, CDR1 SGHTA and CDR2 FQGNSA. DNA for the CDR3: TGTGCCAGCAGCCCGGCATCAGGTCAGCCCCAGCATTTT. Its translation is CASSPASGQPQHF.

The CDR3 loop is CASRLASAAKNIQYF. The CDR3 coding sequence is TGTGCCAGTAGGCTAGCGTCGGCGGCCAAAAACATTCAGTACTTC. The chain uses TRBV19 and TRBJ2-4, with D maybe TRBD2 (6 bases). Between the trimmed V and J ends, which lost 6 bases and 1 base, there was a span of 13 bases. There are 15 residues in the CDR3. Germline assignment: CDR1 LNHDA and CDR2 SQIVND (reference sequence).

This chain uses TRBV4-1 with TRBJ2-2; TRBD1 is a possible D gene (6 bases). CDR1 and CDR2 (germline): MGHRA, YSYEKL. The CDR3 contains 16 residues. V was shortened by 3 bases and J by 1 base, with 12 bases between the two germline ends. The CDR3 sequence is CASSHPRQENTGELFF. CDR3 nucleotide sequence: TGCGCCAGCAGCCACCCCCGACAGGAGAACACCGGGGAGCTGTTTTTT.

This clone occurred many times. The rearrangement joins TRBV5-4 to TRBJ1-1; 9 bases are a match to TRBD1. Trimming at V came to 4 bases and at J to 7 bases, leaving 2 bases not matched to a gene. Germline V gene sequence: CDR1 SGHNT, CDR2 YYREEE (reference sequence). The length of the CDR3 is 12 residues. The CDR3 DNA sequence: TGTGCCAGCAGCCGGGACAGGGTTGAAGCTTTCTTT. Protein: CASSRDRVEAFF.

The chain couples TRBV19 to TRBJ2-2; TRBD1 agrees at 10 bases. CDR1 is LNHDA and CDR2 is SQIVND in the germline V gene (reference sequence). The CDR3 runs 17 residues. J was trimmed by 1 base and V by 8 bases; bases with no gene match: 10. DNA for the CDR3: TGTGCCAGTCCCCCCATAAGGGACAGGGGGAACACCGGGGAGCTGTTTTTT. Encoded protein: CASPPIRDRGNTGELFF.